This T cell receptor beta chain was identified in a study of blood T cells in healthy people across ages (dated by TCRdb to about 2015). General notes on the study: Template switching captured roughly one uniquely barcoded TCR beta cDNA molecule per two T cells in model experiments. To track age-related changes in TCR beta repertoire diversity, the study relied on deep sequencing normalized with unique cDNA molecular identifiers. Donors were grouped into four age groups: young (average about 15 years), middle-aged (about 38), aged (around 60) and long-lived (about 89). To avoid experimental bias, donors of different ages were spread randomly across the sequencing lanes. Two additional independent replicas of 1 million unique cDNA reads from the same blood draw were analyzed for two donors (one aged 18 to 30 and one aged 80 or older).

About this clonotype: This clone's antigen is unknown. A read error may account for a junction end that differs from germline.

Counted from cysteine to phenylalanine, this CDR3 has 19 amino acids. CDR3 DNA only is kept here, 57 bases in frame from base 1. The roughly 39 donors, aged about 6 to 90 years, were systemically healthy Caucasian individuals from Russia. About 10 milliliters of peripheral blood were drawn from each donor into EDTA-treated Vacutainer tubes. PBMCs were isolated by Ficoll-Paque density-gradient centrifugation, with at least 7 million obtained per sample. Trizol reagent was used to extract total RNA from the PBMCs, yielding at least 5.5 micrograms per sample. Naive CD45RAhigh/CD27high T cell percentages were measured by flow cytometry on a PBMC aliquot from every donor. Library construction relied on 5' RACE. Sequencing instrument: Illumina HiSeq 2500. A second 7 to 11 cycle PCR used a sample-barcoded 5' primer and a J-beta primer mix. Each TCR beta cDNA molecule received a unique molecular identifier from a template-switch 5' adaptor carrying 12 random nucleotides. Each sample yielded at least 2.5 million CDR3-containing paired-end reads. All of the RNA was converted into first-strand cDNA using the Mint cDNA synthesis kit, with a TRBC-specific oligonucleotide serving as the primer. All cDNA was treated with uracil-DNA glycosylase and then went through a first 18-cycle PCR with the universal primers M1SS and BC2_uni_R. The original pipeline was this. For normalization, 1 million high-quality reads were randomly selected from each sample, with every read carrying a distinct molecular identifier. Reads with shared molecular identifiers were discarded instead of being binned into consensus sequences. MiTCR, run with a Q25 quality threshold and the strictest error-elimination algorithm, handled CDR3 identification, clonotype clustering and error correction. A nonparametric unseen species model with Euler transformation was used to estimate a lower bound on total TCR beta diversity. The public sequencing data were trimmed at Q25 with fastp and processed into clonotypes with MiXCR by TCRdb, which kept only in-frame beta chains. Each record represents a unique CDR3 protein, reported with the most common genes and DNA among its rows. These V and J calls derive from TCRdb rather than the authors' analysis. The sample records 1.5 million to 2 million distinct CDR3 sequences, around half of which are singletons. The ten largest clones add up to around 2.1% of the sample.

The investigation overall reported the following: Compared with the aged group, the long-lived group had more naive CD4+ T cells, fewer expanded clones and increased TCR diversity, suggesting age selection. The percentage of naive T cells measured by flow cytometry correlated strongly with observed TCR beta diversity. Observed TCR beta diversity per million T cells fell roughly linearly with age, and a significant reduction was already apparent by age roughly 41. Estimates of total diversity based on one million sequenced T cells were regarded as lower bounds and as underestimates. Because the CMV infection status of the donors was unknown, age-related changes in expanded clonotypes may potentially have been confounded. Because profiling used bulk unsorted PBMCs, naive and antigen-experienced compartments could not be compared conclusively.

Sequenced material: blood. Recombination connected TRBV12-3 or TRBV12-4 to TRBJ2-5, with TRBD2 perhaps the D gene, on 6 matching bases. The sequence was obtained from a woman between 35 and 50 years old in good health. The DNA is TGTGCCAGCAGCCCCATCGGGACTCCACCGTATAGTGCACAAGAGACCCGGTACTTC. This yields the protein CASSPIGTPPYSAQETRYF.